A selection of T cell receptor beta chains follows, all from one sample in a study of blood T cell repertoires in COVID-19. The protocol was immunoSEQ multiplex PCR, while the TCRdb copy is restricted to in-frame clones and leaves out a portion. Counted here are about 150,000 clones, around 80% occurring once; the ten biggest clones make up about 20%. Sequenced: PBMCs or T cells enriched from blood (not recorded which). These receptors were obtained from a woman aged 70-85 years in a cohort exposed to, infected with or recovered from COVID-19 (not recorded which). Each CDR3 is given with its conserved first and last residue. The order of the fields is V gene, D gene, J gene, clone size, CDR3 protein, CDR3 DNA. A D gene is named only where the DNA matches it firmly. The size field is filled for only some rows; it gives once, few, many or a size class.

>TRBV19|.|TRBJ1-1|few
CASSLNRDTEAFF
TGTGCCAGTAGTTTAAACAGGGACACTGAAGCTTTCTTT
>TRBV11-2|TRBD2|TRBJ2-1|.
CASSPLAGWYKVQFF
TGTGCCAGCAGTCCACTAGCGGGATGGTACAAGGTGCAGTTCTTC
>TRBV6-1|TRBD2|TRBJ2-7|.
CASSEGLAGGSEQYF
TGTGCCAGCAGTGAAGGACTAGCGGGAGGATCCGAGCAGTACTTC
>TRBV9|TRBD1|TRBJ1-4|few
CASSKSGGGEKLFF
TGTGCCAGCAGCAAATCAGGGGGCGGTGAAAAACTGTTTTTT
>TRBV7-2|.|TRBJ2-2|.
CASSLDIGRDTGELFF
TGTGCCAGCAGCTTAGATATTGGCAGGGACACCGGGGAGCTGTTTTTT
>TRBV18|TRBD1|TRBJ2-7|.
CASSLWATGTYEQYF
TGTGCCAGCTCACTCTGGGCGACAGGGACCTACGAGCAGTACTTC
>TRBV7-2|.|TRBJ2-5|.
CASSSAGPGETQYF
TGTGCCAGCAGCTCGGCAGGGCCAGGAGAGACCCAGTACTTC
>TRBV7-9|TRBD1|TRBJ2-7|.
CASSPWTGVKLSYEQYF
TGTGCCAGCAGCCCATGGACAGGGGTTAAACTCTCCTACGAGCAGTACTTC
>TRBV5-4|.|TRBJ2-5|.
CASSLGGRGDETQYF
TGTGCCAGCAGCTTGGGAGGCAGGGGCGATGAGACCCAGTACTTC
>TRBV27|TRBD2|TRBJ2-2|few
CASSLLAGGGNTGELFF
TGTGCCAGCAGTTTACTAGCGGGAGGCGGGAACACCGGGGAGCTGTTTTTT
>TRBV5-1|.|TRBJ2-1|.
CASSLDSWMNEQFF
TGCGCCAGCAGCCTGGACAGCTGGATGAATGAGCAGTTCTTC
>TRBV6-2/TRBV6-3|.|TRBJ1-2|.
CASSYVAGFGGYTF
TGTGCCAGCAGTTACGTTGCAGGCTTCGGTGGCTACACCTTC
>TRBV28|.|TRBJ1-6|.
CASSLQEGSYNSPLHF
TGTGCCAGCAGTTTACAGGAAGGCTCCTATAATTCACCCCTCCACTTT
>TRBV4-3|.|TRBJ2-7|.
CASSQSQGSLSYEQYF
TGCGCCAGCAGCCAGTCCCAGGGGTCTTTATCTTACGAGCAGTACTTC
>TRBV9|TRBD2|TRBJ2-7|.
CASSVEASGYEHEQYF
TGTGCCAGCAGCGTAGAGGCTAGCGGCTATGAACACGAGCAGTACTTC
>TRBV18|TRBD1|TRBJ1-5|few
CASSPTGASNQPQHF
TGTGCCAGCTCACCGACAGGGGCCAGCAATCAGCCCCAGCATTTT
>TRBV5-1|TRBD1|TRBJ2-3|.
CASSLGQGYTDTQYF
TGCGCCAGCAGCTTAGGACAGGGGTACACAGATACGCAGTATTTT
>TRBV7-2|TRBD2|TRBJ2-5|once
CASSFSLAGGETQYF
TGTGCCAGCAGCTTTAGCCTAGCGGGTGGGGAGACCCAGTACTTC
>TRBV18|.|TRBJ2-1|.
CASSPTQFSDNEQFF
TGTGCCAGCTCCCCAACACAGTTTTCCGACAATGAGCAGTTCTTC
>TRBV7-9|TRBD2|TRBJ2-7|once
CASSLEGGGHWYEQYF
TGTGCCAGCAGCTTAGAAGGCGGGGGGCACTGGTACGAGCAGTACTTC
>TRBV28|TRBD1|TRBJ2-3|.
CASTETGRAVTDTQYF
TGTGCCAGCACCGAGACAGGGCGGGCGGTCACAGATACGCAGTATTTT
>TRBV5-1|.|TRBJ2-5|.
CASSSSGTPRGETQYF
TGCGCCAGCAGCTCATCCGGGACACCTCGAGGGGAGACCCAGTACTTC
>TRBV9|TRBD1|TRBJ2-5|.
CASSVTPGQGVETQYF
TGTGCCAGCAGCGTTACGCCGGGACAGGGCGTGGAGACCCAGTACTTC
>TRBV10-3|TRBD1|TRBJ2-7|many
CAISTGTGDEQYF
TGTGCCATCAGTACCGGGACAGGGGATGAGCAGTACTTC
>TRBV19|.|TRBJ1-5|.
CASSTLSGGVGGQPQHF
TGTGCCAGTAGTACCCTCTCGGGGGGGGTAGGAGGACAGCCCCAGCATTTT
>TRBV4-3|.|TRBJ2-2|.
CASSQVSYRDTGELFF
TGCGCCAGCAGCCAAGTTTCGTACAGGGACACCGGGGAGCTGTTTTTT
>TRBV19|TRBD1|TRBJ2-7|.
CASSPHGTGVYEQYF
TGTGCCAGTAGTCCCCACGGGACAGGGGTCTACGAGCAGTACTTC
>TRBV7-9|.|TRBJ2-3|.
CASSPPLGSGRKSTDTQYF
TGTGCCAGCAGCCCTCCCTTAGGCTCAGGGCGGAAAAGCACAGATACGCAGTATTTT
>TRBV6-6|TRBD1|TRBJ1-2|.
CASSPPPSTGDDGYTF
TGTGCCAGCAGCCCCCCGCCCTCAACAGGGGATGATGGCTACACCTTC
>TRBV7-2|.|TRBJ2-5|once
CASSARVGETQYF
TGTGCCAGCAGCGCCCGGGTTGGGGAGACCCAGTACTTC
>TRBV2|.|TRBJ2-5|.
CASKGGFQETQYF
TGTGCCAGCAAGGGGGGGTTCCAAGAGACCCAGTACTTC
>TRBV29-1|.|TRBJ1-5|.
CSVEGQGGEPQHF
TGCAGCGTTGAGGGGCAGGGCGGCGAGCCCCAGCATTTT
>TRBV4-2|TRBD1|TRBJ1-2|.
CASSQDWTGNYGYTF
TGTGCCAGCAGCCAAGATTGGACAGGGAACTATGGCTACACCTTC
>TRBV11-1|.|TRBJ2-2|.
CASSSRVGGELFF
TGTGCCAGCAGCTCCAGGGTCGGCGGGGAGCTGTTTTTT
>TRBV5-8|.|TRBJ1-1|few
CASSLVGRTAHMNTEAFF
TGTGCCAGCAGCTTGGTCGGGAGAACCGCCCATATGAACACTGAAGCTTTCTTT
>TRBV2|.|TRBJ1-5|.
CASSESGYQPQHF
TGTGCCAGCAGTGAATCGGGTTATCAGCCCCAGCATTTT
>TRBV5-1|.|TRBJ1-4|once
CASSSGAGGIDEKLFF
TGCGCCAGCAGCTCTGGTGCTGGGGGGATCGATGAAAAACTGTTTTTT
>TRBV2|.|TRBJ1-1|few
CASRETTRGTEAFF
TGTGCCAGCAGAGAGACCACGAGAGGCACTGAAGCTTTCTTT
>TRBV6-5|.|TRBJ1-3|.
CASRFISGNTIYF
TGTGCCAGCAGATTTATCTCTGGAAACACCATATATTTT
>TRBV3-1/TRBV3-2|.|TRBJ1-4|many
CASSQGAGVEKLFF
TGTGCCAGCAGCCAAGGGGCGGGGGTCGAAAAACTGTTTTTT
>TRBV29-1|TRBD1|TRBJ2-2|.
CSALTGGAEELFF
TGCAGCGCCTTGACAGGGGGCGCGGAGGAGCTGTTTTTT
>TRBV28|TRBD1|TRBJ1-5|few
CASSPYRGLSNQPQHF
TGTGCCAGCAGTCCATACAGGGGGCTGAGCAATCAGCCCCAGCATTTT
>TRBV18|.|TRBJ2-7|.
CASSPTGFSYEQYF
TGTGCCAGCTCACCAACAGGGTTTTCCTACGAGCAGTACTTC
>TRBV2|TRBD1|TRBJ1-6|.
CASSENAGGMNSPLHF
TGTGCCAGCAGTGAGAATGCAGGGGGCATGAATTCACCCCTCCACTTT
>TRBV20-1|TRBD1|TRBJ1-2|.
CSASPGTGYGYTF
TGCAGTGCTAGTCCCGGGACAGGATATGGCTACACCTTC
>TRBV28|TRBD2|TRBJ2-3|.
CASSLWTSGALADTQYF
TGTGCCAGCAGTTTATGGACTAGCGGAGCACTGGCAGATACGCAGTATTTT
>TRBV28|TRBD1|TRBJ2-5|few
CASSLPGGTGETQYF
TGTGCCAGCAGTCTTCCAGGGGGCACGGGGGAGACCCAGTACTTC
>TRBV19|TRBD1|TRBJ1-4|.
CASRPYRGPTNEKLFF
TGTGCCAGTAGACCGTACAGGGGGCCAACTAATGAAAAACTGTTTTTT
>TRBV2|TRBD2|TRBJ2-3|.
CASRGLASSTDTQYF
TGTGCCAGCAGGGGACTAGCGAGTAGCACAGATACGCAGTATTTT
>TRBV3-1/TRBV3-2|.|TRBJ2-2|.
CASSQEGRDGELFF
TGTGCCAGCAGCCAAGAGGGGCGGGACGGGGAGCTGTTTTTT
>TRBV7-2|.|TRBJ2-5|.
CASSLVRSVETQYF
TGTGCCAGCAGCTTAGTACGGAGCGTTGAGACCCAGTACTTC